This note documents a single TCR beta chain sequence. The sample has other DNA sequences that encode this CDR3 too. Trimming cost V 6 bases and J 3 bases, with 9 bases left between them. The germline CDR1 and CDR2 sequences are MNHEY and SMNVEV (reference sequence). This CDR3 region has 12 residues. The sample comes from a study of shared clonotypes between healthy human individuals. Naive CD8 cells lacked CD45RO, underwent positive selection for CCR7 and left out terminally differentiated effector memory CD45RA+ cells. Source study methods: Junction-only immunoSEQ data arrived without quality scores, meaning filtering differed. The method was immunoSEQ multiplex PCR; TCRdb's version includes in-frame clones alone and lacks a portion of them. D and trimming come from the DNA, and the V and J calls and clone size come from that table. The repertoire holds about 2.2 million clones, about 94% seen once, with around 1.8% in the top ten.

This sequence was found in a man younger than 35 in good health. Some clones in this sample may be carry-over from other donors' samples. The sequencing input was naive CD8+ T cells from PBMCs. The genes are TRBV27 and TRBJ2-7; unclear D gene. The CDR3 is CASSPSGYEQYF. CDR3 nucleotides: TGTGCCAGCAGCCCGTCAGGCTACGAGCAGTACTTC.